The present entry profiles one T cell receptor (beta chain) with its context. This clonotype was detected many times. Its recognized antigen is unknown. No per-base quality is available; no much larger clone lies one base away. This record belongs to a study of regulatory T cells in long-lasting Graves disease (dated by TCRdb to about 2021). With respect to the entire study: Antithyroid drugs had been taken for less than 3 months by newly diagnosed Graves' disease patients. Persistent Graves' disease patients were compared with newly diagnosed Graves' disease patients by peripheral blood TCR sequencing and RNA sequencing. The study was conducted in China and was registered as a clinical trial. A total of roughly 33 samples were covered by TCR sequencing, comprising some 13 persistent and around 20 newly diagnosed Graves' disease patients.

The time point label on this specimen signifies: newly diagnosed GD, antithyroid drugs for less than 3 months. For both TCR sequencing and RNA sequencing, RNA was extracted from PBMCs using TRIzol. The diagnosis of Graves' disease followed American Thyroid Association guidelines. Patients for the study were recruited at an endocrinology department in Xi'an, China. Each patient gave 9 to 10 milliliters of peripheral blood, collected in an EDTA anticoagulant tube. PBMCs were isolated by Ficoll Paque Plus density gradient separation without further T cell sorting. An Agilent 2100 Bioanalyzer and agarose gel were used to assess RNA quality, and a NanoDrop 2000 was used to measure RNA concentration. Libraries were prepared through multiplex PCR. Sequencer: Illumina HiSeq 4000. TCR beta libraries were built with iRepertoire HTBI primers and Arm-PCR amplification of CDR3 regions. Before sequencing, the PCR products went through gel purification. Turning to the authors' computational methods: Gene usage analysis of CDR3 amino acid clonotypes used the 55 to 80 TRBV and about 13 TRBJ segments found across samples. Filtered high-quality paired reads were merged into contigs using COPE and FqMerger. BLAST was used to align contigs to the IMGT TRBV, TRBD and TRBJ reference genes, and CDR3 was defined following IMGT. Highly expanded clones were defined as clonotypes with a frequency above 0.1%. Repertoire diversity was measured by Shannon entropy, and V-J evenness by the Gini coefficient. Public clonotypes were defined as clonotypes shared by more than one individual. The public sequencing data were trimmed at Q25 with fastp and processed into clonotypes with MiXCR by TCRdb, which kept only in-frame beta chains. Rows with one shared CDR3 protein collapse into an entry with the most common genes and DNA. TCRdb, not the authors, supplied the V and J calls. This sample gives approximately 460,000 distinct CDR3 sequences in total; roughly 17% of them show up just once. The ten largest make up roughly 10% of the sample.

The CDR3 numbers 13 residues from cysteine through phenylalanine. Just CDR3 DNA is preserved here, 39 bases in frame from base 1. The junction carries 10 bases between V and J, which are trimmed by 0 bases and 7 bases respectively. CDR1 and CDR2 (GTSNPN, SVGIG) derive from the germline V gene (reference sequence). The paper's findings and limits, for the study overall: Peripheral blood alone was examined, since thyroid tissue, which constituted the primary lesion, could not be accessed. Preferential use of TRBV28, TRBJ1-2 and TRBJ2-5 was observed in persistent disease, whereas TRBV20-1 and TRBJ2-1 were favored in newly diagnosed disease. Sequencing and analysis were limited to the TCR beta chain. The small sample size was acknowledged by the authors as a limitation that may reduce accuracy. Persistent Graves' disease patients showed lower TCR Shannon entropy and fewer highly expanded clones than newly diagnosed patients, suggesting clonal expansion. Persistent patients shared more public clonotypes among themselves (roughly 2,700) than newly diagnosed patients did (approximately 870).

Separately, the same data were catalogued under a study of T cells in Graves' hyperthyroidism and ophthalmopathy. As described in the second report: Stable Graves' hyperthyroidism was defined as no progression to ophthalmopathy during 18 months of follow-up. Hyperthyroidism patients were aged 18 to 65 years and newly diagnosed, with disease duration of less than 2 months. The study excluded patients with uncontrolled infections, other autoimmune diseases, pregnancy or lactation. Clinical symptoms, serum thyroxine and TRAb, thyroid ultrasound, and orbital computed tomography formed the basis for the diagnoses. The TCR CDR3 was subjected to a first round of RT-PCR using the HTBI primer set and the Qiagen OneStep RT-PCR kit. Most expanded thyroid clonotypes (frequency above 0.001) were also found in blood, which suggests that blood repertoires may mirror thyroid immune responses. In cross-validation, a model built on a 13 V-J signature told ophthalmopathy apart from stable hyperthyroidism with under 90% sensitivity and roughly 83% specificity, and in testing the same model reached 80%/75%. In validation, progression to ophthalmopathy was predicted by the model with 70.59% sensitivity and under 85% specificity, a median of about 6.8 months before onset. A discovery cohort of about a hundred patients, approximately 45 with Graves' ophthalmopathy and over 55 with stable Graves' hyperthyroidism, was used to find distinguishing TCR V-J signatures. Prospective prediction of ophthalmopathy was tested in an independent validation cohort of 18 to 20 hyperthyroidism patients and 17 patients who later progressed to ophthalmopathy. The approximately 100 discovery patients were divided at random into training and test sets in a 7:3 ratio. Thyroid tissue and blood T-cell repertoires from several Graves' hyperthyroidism patients were also compared in the study. Following sampling, methimazole starting at 30 mg daily was given to hyperthyroidism patients, and high-dose intravenous methylprednisolone was given to ophthalmopathy patients. A second multiplex PCR round built the libraries, followed by size selection and purification. Libraries were sequenced paired-end with 100 bp reads on an Illumina HiSeq2000. Raw data were processed with SOAPnuke, discarding reads with adapters, uncalled bases, mean Phred below 15, or no exact constant-primer or identifier match. COPE v1.2.5 was used to merge the high-quality paired reads, and each unique nucleotide sequence was defined as a clonotype. MiTCR v1.1 was used to align clonotypes to the IMGT TRBV, TRBD and TRBJ reference segments. The analysis included only V-J combinations with a frequency above 0.0001, which together covered approximately 99% of the repertoires. The TCS score was defined as F50 (clonal expansion) divided by E x V (chaos), with BLOSUM62-based TCRdist calculated between CDR3 peptides within each V-J. Welch's t-statistics and random forest reduced 450 to 600 V-J features to around 14, which were used in a naive Bayes classifier (R e1071). Sample size was not statistically predetermined, and blinding of investigators to group allocation was not performed. According to the paper, TCR Vbeta CDR3 sequencing was carried out on some 130 peripheral blood samples, which came from approximately 43 ophthalmopathy, under 80 hyperthyroidism and roughly 17 progressor patients.

This chain is built from TRBV30 and TRBJ1-5; the D gene is unclear. Source: peripheral blood mononuclear cells (PBMCs), taken at new diagnosis, from a patient treated with antithyroid drugs. The TCR sequence derives from a woman aged 25-40 years with Graves disease. Donor details come from another sample of the same person, matched by shared clones. The nucleotide sequence is TGTGCCTGGAGTGTGGATGAAGGACAGCCCCAGCATTTT. The encoded protein is CAWSVDEGQPQHF.